The 22 T cell receptor beta chains in this list originate from one sample, sequenced in a study of T cell responses to AZD1222 COVID-19 vaccine. The assay was immunoSEQ multiplex PCR, and TCRdb's table has in-frame clones only and misses some. There are some 100,000 clones in the sample; 80% to 95% occur only once, and 3.1% lies in the top ten. Source: peripheral blood, taken 28 days after the second AZD1222 dose. The receptor source for this set is an adult who received the AZD1222 COVID-19 vaccine.

The chain couples TRBV5-5 to TRBJ2-7, with D possibly matching TRBD2 (6 bases). In germline, CDR1 is SGHKS, CDR2 YYEKEE (reference sequence). This CDR3 comprises 15 residues. Trimming stripped 3 bases from V and 4 bases from J, with 17 bases between. This CDR3 reads CASSSMEGAGYEQYF. Here the CDR3 DNA reads TGTGCCAGCAGCTCAATGGAAGGGGCGGGGTACGAGCAGTACTTC. Variable domain in full (rest from reference TRBV5-5 and TRBJ2-7): DAGVTQSPTHLIKTRGQQVTLRCSPISGHKSVSWYQQVLGQGPQFIFQYYEKEERGRGNFPDRFSARQFPNYSSELNVNALLLGDSALYLCASSSMEGAGYEQYFGPGTRLTVT.

V is TRBV3-1 (or the pseudogene TRBV3-2) and J is TRBJ1-2, with TRBD1 matching 10 bases. The CDR3 totals 15 residues. From germline, CDR1 is LGHDT and CDR2 YNNKEL (reference sequence). The trim removed 4 bases at V and 6 bases at J, leaving 8 bases unmatched. Here the CDR3 reads CASSPYWDRGHGYTF. In DNA, the CDR3 is TGTGCCAGCAGCCCCTACTGGGACAGGGGTCATGGCTACACCTTC.

This clone has only a few counts. Other DNA sequences in the same sample also yield this CDR3. The chain has TRBV13 and TRBJ1-2, with TRBD1 matching over 8 bases. Germline V gene lookup returns CDR1 PRHDT and CDR2 FYEKMQ (reference sequence). The CDR3 loop spans 14 amino acids. The J segment lost 3 bases and the V segment lost 0 bases, leaving 0 bases of the junction unmatched. The CDR3 DNA is TGTGCCAGCAGCTTAGGGACAGGGGACTATGGCTACACCTTC. Protein sequence: CASSLGTGDYGYTF. The full variable domain, with the rest looked up from reference TRBV13 and TRBJ1-2, is AAGVIQSPRHLIKEKRETATLKCYPIPRHDTVYWYQQGPGQDPQFLISFYEKMQSDKGSIPDRFSAQQFSDYHSELNMSSLELGDSALYFCASSLGTGDYGYTFGSGTRLTVV.

This chain links TRBV3-1 (or the pseudogene TRBV3-2) with TRBJ2-3, with D perhaps matching TRBD2 (6 bases). The V end lost 0 bases, the J end lost 0 bases, and 10 bases lay between the germline ends. The CDR3 covers 16 residues. CDR1 is LGHDT, CDR2 YNNKEL, per germline (reference sequence). CDR3 protein: CASSQDWTTSTDTQYF. Here the CDR3 DNA reads TGTGCCAGCAGCCAAGATTGGACTACCAGCACAGATACGCAGTATTTT.

The chain joins TRBV6-6 to TRBJ1-5; 11 bases are shared with TRBD1. Germline assignment: CDR1 MNHNY and CDR2 SVGAGI (reference sequence). This CDR3 comprises 15 residues. The V and J ends lost 6 bases and 4 bases, in that order; junction bases with no gene match: 5. The CDR3 nucleotides read TGTGCCAGCAGCCACTGGGACAGGGGGAATCAGCCCCAGCATTTT. Protein sequence: CASSHWDRGNQPQHF.

The J gene is TRBJ1-6, the V gene TRBV15; D may be TRBD1 (5 bases). V shed 0 bases and J shed 8 bases, with 11 bases lying between them. The CDR3 loop spans 15 amino acids. Germline V lookup: CDR1 LNHNV, CDR2 YYDKDF (reference sequence). CDR3 protein: CATSRDREGYSPLHF. The CDR3, as DNA: TGTGCCACCAGCAGAGATCGGGAGGGGTATTCACCCCTCCACTTT. Supplemented by reference TRBV15 and TRBJ1-6, the full variable domain reads DAMVIQNPRYQVTQFGKPVTLSCSQTLNHNVMYWYQQKSSQAPKLLFHYYDKDFNNEADTPDNFQSRRPNTSFCFLDIRSPGLGDTAMYLCATSRDREGYSPLHFGNGTRLTVT.

The V gene is TRBV18, the J gene TRBJ1-2; D possibly corresponds to TRBD1 (6 bases). The germline CDR1 and CDR2 sequences are KGHSH and LQKENI. This CDR3 contains 17 residues. Trimming shortened V by 4 bases and J by 4 bases, and 22 bases separated the two germline ends. This CDR3 is CASSQGPSQGRRYGYTF. The CDR3 DNA reads as TGTGCCAGCTCACAAGGCCCCTCTCAGGGGCGTCGCTATGGCTACACCTTC. The whole variable domain, filled in from reference TRBV18 and TRBJ1-2, reads NAGVMQNPRHLVRRRGQEARLRCSPMKGHSHVYWYRQLPEEGLKFMVYLQKENIIDESGMPKERFSAEFPKEGPSILRIQQVVRGDSAAYFCASSQGPSQGRRYGYTFGSGTRLTVV.

CDR3 sequence reads: CASRPEGRYEQYF. The DNA for the CDR3 is TGTGCCAGTAGACCAGAGGGACGCTACGAGCAGTACTTC. This chain links TRBV19 with TRBJ2-7, with D possibly called TRBD1 or TRBD2 (5 bases each). The germline V and J ends were trimmed by 6 bases and 3 bases, with 12 bases remaining between them. This CDR3 comprises 13 residues. In germline, CDR1 is LNHDA, CDR2 SQIVND (reference sequence).

This clone was counted only a few times. The CDR3 protein is CASSLTIWGEAFF. The CDR3, as DNA: TGTGCCAGCAGTTTAACCATTTGGGGTGAAGCTTTCTTT. The chain combines TRBV27 with TRBJ1-1; D ambiguous. In germline, CDR1 is MNHEY, CDR2 SMNVEV (reference sequence). This CDR3 spans 13 amino acids. The V end was cut by 2 bases, the J end by 7 bases, with 11 bases between.

CDR3 bases: TGTGCCAGCAGCCCCAGATCCTACAATGAGCAGTTCTTC. It specifies CASSPRSYNEQFF. The chain joins TRBV5-4 to TRBJ2-1; D gene ambiguous. From germline, CDR1 is SGHNT and CDR2 YYREEE (reference sequence). The CDR3 loop spans 13 amino acids. V was clipped by 4 bases and J by 1 base, with 6 bases between them.

The chain is built from TRBV12-3 or TRBV12-4 and TRBJ2-7; the D is unclear. The CDR3 is made up of 13 amino acids. Trimming left V 3 bases short and J 0 bases short, with 6 bases between. The DNA for the CDR3 is TGTGCCAGCAGTTTCCCGCCCTCCTACGAGCAGTACTTC. This codes for CASSFPPSYEQYF.

The J gene is TRBJ1-1, the V gene TRBV5-1; TRBD1 is a possible D gene (5 bases). Trimming took off 5 bases at V and 3 bases at J, with 14 bases between the two ends. CDR1 is SGHRS, CDR2 YFSETQ, per germline. The CDR3 is 14 residues long. The CDR3 coding sequence is TGCGCCAGCAGTTTGAGGGGCTGGGACACTGAAGCTTTCTTT. Translated: CASSLRGWDTEAFF.

The J gene is TRBJ2-7, the V gene TRBV7-6, with a possible D match to TRBD1 (6 bases). The CDR3 loop spans 13 amino acids. Germline V CDR1 and CDR2: SGHVS, FNYEAQ. The V gene lost 5 bases and the J gene lost 3 bases, with 11 bases spanning the gap. CDR3 sequence reads: CASSGSRGYEQYF. Written as DNA, the CDR3 is TGTGCCAGCAGCGGCAGCAGGGGCTACGAGCAGTACTTC.

This rearrangement joins TRBV3-1 (or the pseudogene TRBV3-2) to TRBJ1-1, with D uncertain. The germline CDR1 and CDR2 sequences are LGHDT and YNNKEL (reference sequence). The germline V and J ends were trimmed by 3 bases and 5 bases, with 10 bases remaining between them. The CDR3 has 13 amino acids. The CDR3 DNA reads as TGTGCCAGCAGCCAGATTGGAGGTACTGAAGCTTTCTTT. The encoded protein is CASSQIGGTEAFF.

This rearrangement joins TRBV7-9 to TRBJ1-4; possibly TRBD1 for D (5 bases). CDR1 is SEHNR, CDR2 FQNEAQ, per germline (reference sequence). The CDR3 runs 16 residues. V shed 1 base and J shed 7 bases, with 16 bases lying between them. For the CDR3, the DNA is TGTGCCAGCAGCTTAGGGGACTTGGCCCGTGGTGAAAAACTGTTTTTT. As protein: CASSLGDLARGEKLFF. The variable domain in full, completed from reference TRBV7-9 and TRBJ1-4, reads DTGVSQNPRHKITKRGQNVTFRCDPISEHNRLYWYRQTLGQGPEFLTYFQNEAQLEKSRLLSDRFSAERPKGSFSTLEIQRTEQGDSAMYLCASSLGDLARGEKLFFGSGTQLSVL.

This chain connects TRBV4-2 to TRBJ2-7; possibly TRBD1 for D (6 bases). From germline, CDR1 is LGHNA and CDR2 YNFKEQ. CDR3 length: 15 residues. V was trimmed by 4 bases and J by 2 bases, leaving 15 bases between them. The CDR3 spells CASSRSTGQTYEQYF. The CDR3 nucleotides are TGTGCCAGCAGCCGGAGTACAGGGCAGACCTACGAGCAGTACTTC.

The CDR3 loop is CASSISLGDNEQFF. The CDR3 DNA is TGTGCCAGCAGCATCTCCCTTGGCGACAATGAGCAGTTCTTC. V usage is TRBV7-9 and J usage is TRBJ2-1; D remains ambiguous. V was pared by 5 bases and J by 5 bases, with 13 bases between. The CDR3 consists of 14 residues. Germline V lookup: CDR1 SEHNR, CDR2 FQNEAQ (reference sequence).

This rearrangement joins TRBV29-1 to TRBJ2-1; D perhaps matches TRBD2 (7 bases). Germline V gene data show CDR1 as SQVTM and CDR2 as ANQGSEA. V gave up 4 bases and J gave up 8 bases, with 12 bases separating them. The length of the CDR3 is 12 residues. This chain's CDR3 is CSVVLGGDEQFF. CDR3 sequence (DNA): TGCAGCGTTGTTTTAGGGGGGGATGAGCAGTTCTTC.

The rearrangement uses TRBV5-1 and TRBJ2-3, with 10 bases identical to TRBD2. The CDR3 spans 14 residues. Germline loops: CDR1 SGHRS, CDR2 YFSETQ. J was trimmed by 6 bases and V by 4 bases; bases with no gene match: 5. CDR3 DNA: TGCGCCAGCAGCGGAGCGGGGGGGCGTGATACGCAGTATTTT. It codes for CASSGAGGRDTQYF. The whole variable domain, filled in from reference TRBV5-1 and TRBJ2-3, reads KAGVTQTPRYLIKTRGQQVTLSCSPISGHRSVSWYQQTPGQGLQFLFEYFSETQRNKGNFPGRFSGRQFSNSRSEMNVSTLELGDSALYLCASSGAGGRDTQYFGPGTRLTVL.

This clone was counted once. The rearrangement joins TRBV6-6 to TRBJ1-1, with D uncertain. V lost 7 bases, J lost 5 bases, and 14 bases lay in between. Per the germline V gene, CDR1 is MNHNY and CDR2 is SVGAGI (reference sequence). The CDR3 contains 13 residues. CDR3 region: CASTYQKETEAFF. CDR3 in DNA: TGTGCCAGCACCTACCAAAAGGAAACTGAAGCTTTCTTT.

This clone was counted once. This chain uses TRBV12-3 or TRBV12-4 with TRBJ1-2; the D is unclear. Trimming shortened V by 3 bases and J by 8 bases, and 7 bases separated the two germline ends. This CDR3 has 11 residues. The CDR3 reads CASSFGGGYTF. CDR3 coding DNA: TGTGCCAGCAGTTTCGGAGGGGGCTACACCTTC.

This chain links TRBV15 with TRBJ2-1; D uncertain. V was shortened by 0 bases and J by 0 bases, with 9 bases between the two germline ends. The CDR3 length is 16 residues. Germline V lookup: CDR1 LNHNV, CDR2 YYDKDF (reference sequence). The CDR3 protein is CATSRETPSSYNEQFF. The CDR3 DNA is TGTGCCACCAGCAGAGAGACGCCCAGCTCCTACAATGAGCAGTTCTTC.